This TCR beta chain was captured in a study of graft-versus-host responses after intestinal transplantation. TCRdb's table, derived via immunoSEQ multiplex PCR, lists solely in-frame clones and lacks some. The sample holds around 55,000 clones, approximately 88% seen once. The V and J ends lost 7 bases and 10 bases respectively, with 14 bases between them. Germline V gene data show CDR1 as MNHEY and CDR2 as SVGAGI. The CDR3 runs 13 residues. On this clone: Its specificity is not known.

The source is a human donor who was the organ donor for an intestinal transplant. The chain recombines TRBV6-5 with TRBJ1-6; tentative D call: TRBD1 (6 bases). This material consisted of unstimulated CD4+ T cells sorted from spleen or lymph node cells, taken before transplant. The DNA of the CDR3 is TGTGCCAGCAAGGCAGGGGAGTTGTCACCCCTCCACTTT. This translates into CASKAGELSPLHF.